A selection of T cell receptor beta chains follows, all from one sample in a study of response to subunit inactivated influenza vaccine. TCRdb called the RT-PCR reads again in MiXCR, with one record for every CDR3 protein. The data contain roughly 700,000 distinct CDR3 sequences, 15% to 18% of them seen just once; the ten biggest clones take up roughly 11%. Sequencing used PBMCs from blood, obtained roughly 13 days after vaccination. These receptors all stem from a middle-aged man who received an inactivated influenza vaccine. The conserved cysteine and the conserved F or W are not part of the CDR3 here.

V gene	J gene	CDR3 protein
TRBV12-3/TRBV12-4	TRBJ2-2	ASSSGVSTGELF
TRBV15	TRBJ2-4	ATSRRDPQDQY
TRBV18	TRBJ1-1	ASSPDQLNTEAF
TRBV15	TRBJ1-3	ATSRGGQGRSIY
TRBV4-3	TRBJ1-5	ASSQDLRQPQH
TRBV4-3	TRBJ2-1	ASSQDLKGGNEQF
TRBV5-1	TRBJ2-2	ASSPEGDTAGELF
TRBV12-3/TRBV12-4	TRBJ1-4	ASSTTGEELF
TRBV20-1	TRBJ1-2	SAQRVGDSNYGYT
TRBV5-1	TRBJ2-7	ASSLGAAPNEQY
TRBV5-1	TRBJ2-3	ASSWGRDRTDTQY
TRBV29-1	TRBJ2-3	SVVVVRTDTQY
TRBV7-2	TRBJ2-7	ASSALTPDEQY
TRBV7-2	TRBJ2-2	ASSSSSGRPTGELF